This T cell receptor beta chain comes out of a study of T cell clonotyping in hematopoietic cell transplantation. General observations from the study: Cells were unsorted, so CD4 and CD8 contributions were not separated. Pathologically expanded recipient clonotypes increased progressively from day 30 to day 180 as diversity fell.

Generated by immunoSEQ multiplex PCR, the TCRdb table keeps only in-frame clones and is missing some. The sample lists about 3,200 clones, 60% to 75% occurring once. Regarding this clone: Its matching antigen is unknown.

Trimming took off 1 base at V and 5 bases at J, with 11 bases between the two ends. From germline, CDR1 is SGHTA and CDR2 FQGNSA. This CDR3 spans 14 amino acids. The specimen was peripheral blood mononuclear cells, collected 30 days after allogeneic stem cell transplant. The receptor was isolated from a male patient aged 35-50 years who had an allogeneic stem cell transplant from an unrelated donor, so the T cells may come from the graft donor. Some clones in this sample may be carry-over from other donors' samples. The rearrangement joins TRBV7-2 to TRBJ2-5; D unclear. The CDR3 DNA is TGTGCCAGCAGCTTAGTTAGGCTGGAGGAGACCCAGTACTTC. Its translation: CASSLVRLEETQYF.